Given below is one T cell receptor (beta chain) in context. Its antigen is currently unknown. The CDR3 extends over 15 amino acids. The germline V gene encodes CDR1 SGHDT and CDR2 YYEEEE. The ends were cut back, 1 base at V and 3 bases at J, with 10 bases in the middle. PCR involved 60 Vbeta and 13 Jbeta primers. TCRdb keeps only in-frame clones here, not all; method: immunoSEQ multiplex PCR. Among around 120,000 clones listed, 65% to 80% were seen once. This entry is derived from a study of cytomegalovirus exposure and HLA in healthy donors. Study-level findings and limits: Later analysis showed most CMV-associated TCR beta chains appearing HLA-restricted. Researchers reported that a few CMV-associated chains were confirmed in vitro as CMV antigen-specific. In a later analysis, a missense DCLRE1C variant was linked to TCR beta V- and J-gene trimming. In a later analysis, common viral pathogens appeared linked to several of the most significant clusters.

Sequencing was done on a sample of PBMCs. This TCR came from a human donor in good health. V and J are TRBV5-6 and TRBJ1-4, with D hard to call. The CDR3 DNA reads TGTGCCAGCAGCTTGTTTAGGCGGTCTAATGAAAAACTGTTTTTT. Protein sequence: CASSLFRRSNEKLFF. The variable domain in full, with the rest retrieved from reference TRBV5-6 and TRBJ1-4, is DAGVTQSPTHLIKTRGQQVTLRCSPKSGHDTVSWYQQALGQGPQFIFQYYEEEERQRGNFPDRFSGHQFPNYSSELNVNALLLGDSALYLCASSLFRRSNEKLFFGSGTQLSVL.